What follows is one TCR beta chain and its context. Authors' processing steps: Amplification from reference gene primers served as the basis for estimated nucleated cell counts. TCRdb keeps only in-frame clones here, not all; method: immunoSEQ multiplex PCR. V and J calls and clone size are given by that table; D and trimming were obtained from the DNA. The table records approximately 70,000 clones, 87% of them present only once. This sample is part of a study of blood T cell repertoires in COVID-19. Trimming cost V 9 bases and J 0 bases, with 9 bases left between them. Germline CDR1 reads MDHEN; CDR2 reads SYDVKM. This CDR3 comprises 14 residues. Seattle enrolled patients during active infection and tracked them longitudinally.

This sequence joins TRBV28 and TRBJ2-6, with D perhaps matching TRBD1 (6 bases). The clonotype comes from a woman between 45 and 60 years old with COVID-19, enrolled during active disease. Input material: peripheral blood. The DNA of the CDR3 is TGTGCCAGTAACAGGGACTCTGGGGCCAACGTCCTGACTTTC. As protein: CASNRDSGANVLTF.